Listed here is a single TCR beta chain. Its antigen is still unknown. TCRdb itself ran the RT-PCR reads through MiXCR, one entry per CDR3 protein. The table lists about 500,000 distinct CDR3 sequences, approximately 15% of them singletons. The source of the sample is a study of response to subunit inactivated influenza vaccine. Findings and caveats of the study: The authors put forward the suggestion that each seasonal influenza vaccination may bring in only a limited number of new T cells.

The CDR3 has 14 amino acids. Losses at the gene ends were 3 bases for V and 4 bases for J; bases not matched to a gene: 7. Germline CDR1 and CDR2: DFQATT and SNEGSKA (reference sequence). The J gene is TRBJ1-1, the V gene TRBV20-1; TRBD1 matches at 8 bases. Sequences were derived from CD4+ T cells sorted from PBMCs, sampled around 25 months after vaccination. The clonotype comes from a man between 50 and 75 years old who received an inactivated influenza vaccine. The CDR3 loop is CSASQGAESTEAFF. DNA of the CDR3: TGCAGTGCTAGCCAGGGGGCAGAGAGCACTGAAGCTTTCTTT.